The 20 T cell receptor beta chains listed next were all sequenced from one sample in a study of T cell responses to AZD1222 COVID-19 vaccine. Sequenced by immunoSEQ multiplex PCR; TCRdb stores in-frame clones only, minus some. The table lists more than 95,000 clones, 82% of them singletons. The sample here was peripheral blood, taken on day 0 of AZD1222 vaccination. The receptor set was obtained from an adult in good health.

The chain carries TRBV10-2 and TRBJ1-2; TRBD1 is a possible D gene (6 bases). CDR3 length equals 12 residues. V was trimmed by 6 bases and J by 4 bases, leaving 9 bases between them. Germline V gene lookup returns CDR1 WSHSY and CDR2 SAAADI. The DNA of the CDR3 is TGCGCCAGCAGAGGGGACACCTATGGCTACACCTTC. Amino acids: CASRGDTYGYTF.

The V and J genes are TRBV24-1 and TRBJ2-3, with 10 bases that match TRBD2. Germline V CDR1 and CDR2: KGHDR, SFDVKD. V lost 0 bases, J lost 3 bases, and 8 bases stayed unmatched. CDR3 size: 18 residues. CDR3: CATSDLPRSSGGTDTQYF. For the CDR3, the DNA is TGTGCCACCAGTGATTTGCCCCGGTCTAGCGGGGGAACAGATACGCAGTATTTT.

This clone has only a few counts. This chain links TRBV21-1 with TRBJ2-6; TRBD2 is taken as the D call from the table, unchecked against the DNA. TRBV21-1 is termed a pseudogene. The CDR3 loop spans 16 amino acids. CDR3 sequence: CASPGREASGANVLTF. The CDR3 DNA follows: TGTGCCAGTCCCGGCAGGGAGGCCTCTGGGGCCAACGTCCTGACTTTC.

CDR3 sequence reads: CASSYNPGTGGSPLHF. CDR3 DNA: TGTGCCAGCAGTTACAATCCCGGGACAGGGGGATCACCCCTCCACTTT. V and J are TRBV6-5 and TRBJ1-6; TRBD1 aligns across 11 bases. The CDR3 totals 16 residues. The trim removed 2 bases at V and 10 bases at J, leaving 7 bases unmatched. The germline V gene has CDR1 MNHEY and CDR2 SVGAGI.

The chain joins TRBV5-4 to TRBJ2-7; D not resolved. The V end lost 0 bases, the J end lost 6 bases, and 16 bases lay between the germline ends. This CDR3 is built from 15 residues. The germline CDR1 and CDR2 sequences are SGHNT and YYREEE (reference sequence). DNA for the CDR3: TGTGCCAGCAGCTTGGCTCAAACCACGAAGGGCGAGCAGTACTTC. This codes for CASSLAQTTKGEQYF.

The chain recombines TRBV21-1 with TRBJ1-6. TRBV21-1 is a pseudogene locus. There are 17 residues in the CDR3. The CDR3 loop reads CASTKRVGSSYNSPLHF. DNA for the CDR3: TGTGCCAGCACCAAACGGGTTGGGAGCTCCTATAATTCACCCCTCCACTTT.

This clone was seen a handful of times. The CDR3 is CASSQDPRDMNTEAFF. The CDR3 nucleotides are TGTGCCAGCAGCCAAGACCCCCGGGACATGAACACTGAAGCTTTCTTT. The chain joins TRBV4-2 to TRBJ1-1; D perhaps matches TRBD1 (6 bases). Germline values: CDR1 LGHNA, CDR2 YNFKEQ. The CDR3 is made up of 16 amino acids. V lost 0 bases, J lost 0 bases, and 11 bases lay in between.

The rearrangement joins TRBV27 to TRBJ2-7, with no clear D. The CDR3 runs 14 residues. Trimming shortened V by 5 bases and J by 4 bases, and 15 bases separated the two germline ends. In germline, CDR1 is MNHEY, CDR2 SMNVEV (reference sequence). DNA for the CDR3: TGTGCCAGCAGTCTTAACCCGTCCGGATACGAGCAGTACTTC. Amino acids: CASSLNPSGYEQYF.

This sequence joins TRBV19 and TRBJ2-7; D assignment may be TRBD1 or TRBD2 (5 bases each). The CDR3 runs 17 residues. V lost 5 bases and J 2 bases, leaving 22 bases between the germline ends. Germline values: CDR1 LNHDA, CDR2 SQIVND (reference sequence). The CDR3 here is CASSHRMGDGGTYEQYF. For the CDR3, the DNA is TGTGCCAGTAGTCACCGAATGGGGGACGGCGGAACCTACGAGCAGTACTTC.

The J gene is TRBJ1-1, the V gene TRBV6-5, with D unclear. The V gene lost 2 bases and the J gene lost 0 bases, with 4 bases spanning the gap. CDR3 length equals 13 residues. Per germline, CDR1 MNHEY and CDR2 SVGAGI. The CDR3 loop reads CASSYGMNTEAFF. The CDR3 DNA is TGTGCCAGCAGTTACGGCATGAACACTGAAGCTTTCTTT.

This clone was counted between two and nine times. CDR3 in amino acids: CASSYSGSGPEAFF. The CDR3 DNA reads TGTGCCAGCAGTTACTCTGGGAGTGGGCCTGAAGCTTTCTTT. The genes are TRBV6-5 and TRBJ1-1; D uncertain. Germline-derived CDR1 and CDR2 are MNHEY and SVGAGI. Trimming cost V 0 bases and J 6 bases, with 11 bases left between them. The CDR3 runs to 14 residues.

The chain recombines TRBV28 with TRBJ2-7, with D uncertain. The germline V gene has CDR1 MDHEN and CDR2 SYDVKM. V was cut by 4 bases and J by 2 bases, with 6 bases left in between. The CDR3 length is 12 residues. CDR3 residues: CASSSRAYEQYF. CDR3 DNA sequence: TGTGCCAGCAGTTCCCGGGCCTACGAGCAGTACTTC.

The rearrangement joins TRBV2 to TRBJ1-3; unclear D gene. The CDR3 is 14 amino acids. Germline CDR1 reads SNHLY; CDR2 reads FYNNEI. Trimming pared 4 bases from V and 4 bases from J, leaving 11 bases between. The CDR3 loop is CASSVGGYGNTIYF. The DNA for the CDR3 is TGTGCCAGCAGTGTGGGAGGGTACGGAAACACCATATATTTT.

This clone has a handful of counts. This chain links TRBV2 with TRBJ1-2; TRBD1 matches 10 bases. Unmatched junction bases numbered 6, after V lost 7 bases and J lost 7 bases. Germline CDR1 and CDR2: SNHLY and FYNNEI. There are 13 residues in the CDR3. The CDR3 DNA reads TGTGCCAGCAACCCGACAGGGGGCCGTGGCTACACCTTC. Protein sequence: CASNPTGGRGYTF. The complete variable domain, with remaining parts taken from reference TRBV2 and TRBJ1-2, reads EPEVTQTPSHQVTQMGQEVILRCVPISNHLYFYWYRQILGQKVEFLVSFYNNEISEKSEIFDDQFSVERPDGSNFTLKIRSTKLEDSAMYFCASNPTGGRGYTFGSGTRLTVV.

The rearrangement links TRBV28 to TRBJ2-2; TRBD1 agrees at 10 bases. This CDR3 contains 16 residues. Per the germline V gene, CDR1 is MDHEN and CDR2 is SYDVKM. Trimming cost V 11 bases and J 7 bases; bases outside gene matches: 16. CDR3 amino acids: CASSGSGQGEVGELFF. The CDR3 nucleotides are TGTGCCTCCTCAGGGTCAGGACAGGGGGAAGTCGGGGAGCTGTTTTTT.

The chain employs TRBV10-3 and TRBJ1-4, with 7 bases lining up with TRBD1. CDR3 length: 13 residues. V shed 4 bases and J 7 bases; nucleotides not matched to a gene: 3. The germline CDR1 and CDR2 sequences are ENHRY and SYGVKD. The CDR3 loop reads CAISAGQPEKLFF. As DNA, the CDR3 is TGTGCCATCAGTGCGGGACAGCCTGAAAAACTGTTTTTT.

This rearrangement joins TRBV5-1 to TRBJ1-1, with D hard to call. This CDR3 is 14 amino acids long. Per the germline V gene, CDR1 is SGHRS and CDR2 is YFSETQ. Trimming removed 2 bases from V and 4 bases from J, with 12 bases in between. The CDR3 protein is CASSFLGASTEAFF. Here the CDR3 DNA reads TGCGCCAGCAGCTTTCTGGGTGCGAGCACTGAAGCTTTCTTT.

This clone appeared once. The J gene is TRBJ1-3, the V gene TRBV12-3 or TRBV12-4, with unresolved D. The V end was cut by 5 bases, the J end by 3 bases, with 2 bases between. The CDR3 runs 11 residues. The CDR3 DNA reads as TGTGCCAGCAGTGTTGGAAACACCATATATTTT. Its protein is CASSVGNTIYF.

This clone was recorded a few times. The CDR3 region is CASSNNTEMFRATQYF. The CDR3 region has the DNA TGTGCCAGCAGCAACAATACAGAGATGTTTCGTGCTACGCAGTATTTT. The V call is TRBV21-1, the J call TRBJ2-3; TRBD1, as called in the table, went unchecked against the DNA. TRBV21-1 is tagged as a pseudogene. The CDR3 consists of 16 residues.

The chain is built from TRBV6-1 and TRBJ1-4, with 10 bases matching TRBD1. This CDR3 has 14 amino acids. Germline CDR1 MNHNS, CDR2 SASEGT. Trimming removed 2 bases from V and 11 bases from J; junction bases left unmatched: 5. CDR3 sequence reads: CASSESTGGGKLFF. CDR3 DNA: TGTGCCAGCAGTGAATCGACAGGGGGCGGGAAACTGTTTTTT.